This TCR beta chain was identified in a study of post-analysis software for immune sequencing data (dated by TCRdb to the mid-2010s). In terms of the full investigation: The recorded disease courses included relapsing-remitting, secondary progressive and progressive-relapsing multiple sclerosis, and some patients had no subtype annotation. The patient repertoires were set against under 13 previously published healthy control repertoires from donors whose ages ranged from roughly 6 to 26 years. A subset of samples was prepared in parallel using single-end sample barcoding, then pooled and co-amplified after Illumina adapter ligation.

To prepare the library, PCR was applied. Sequencing relied on an Illumina HiSeq 2500. To reduce PCR and sequencing biases, unique molecular identifiers were incorporated into the TCR beta cDNA libraries. Some 500,000 cDNA molecules were obtained for every 1 to 10 million input T cells, so each molecule roughly corresponded to one T cell. The patient libraries were prepared and sequenced using the same protocol as the earlier healthy control dataset. Samples belonging to the same batch were prepared together, multiplexed and sequenced on a shared HiSeq lane. The study's processing was this. MIGEC handled the raw barcoded reads, throwing out single-read molecular identifier groups before consensus assembly and CDR3 extraction. VDJtools was used for post-analysis of the clonotype tables, and diversity was normalized by down-sampling every dataset to the size of the smallest sample. Repertoire overlap clustering matched CDR3 amino acid but not nucleotide sequences to correct batch-related cross-sample contamination. TCRdb reanalyzed the raw reads on its own, using fastp at Q25 for trimming and MiXCR for clone calling, and kept in-frame beta chains. A single entry per CDR3 protein holds the most common genes and DNA from its merged rows. TCRdb, rather than the study authors, made the V and J calls. For this sample there are a few hundred thousand distinct CDR3 sequences; about a third appear just once. Roughly 13% of the sample comes from the top ten.

CDR1 and CDR2 (SGHRS, YFSETQ) derive from the germline V gene. The junction shows trimming of 5 bases on V and 5 bases on J, and the gene matches do not reach 15 bases of it. The CDR3, from cysteine to phenylalanine, totals 18 residues. Only the CDR3 DNA stays, 54 bases, in frame from base 1. As concerns this clonotype: This clone's antigen is unknown. No quality values exist for individual bases; no much larger clone is one base distant.

To demonstrate the VDJtools post-analysis software, the study profiled TCR beta repertoires from the peripheral blood of around 13 young patients with multiple sclerosis. The patients with multiple sclerosis were children and adolescents between 6 and 15 years of age. What the study reported, not specific to this receptor: The multiple sclerosis patient group was slightly younger than the control group. Significantly higher frequencies in patients than in controls were found for roughly 5 TRBV segments, including TRBV5-6, TRBV5-1 and TRBV20-1. Direct clustering with F measure revealed strong co-clustering of samples prepared in the same batch, which led to a batch-effect correction. Compared with controls, multiple sclerosis patients had significantly lower normalized Chao1 diversity, a finding suggesting substantial peripheral T-cell clonal expansion.

The rearrangement joined TRBV5-1 to TRBJ2-1; TRBD2 aligns with 11 central bases. The origin of this receptor is a girl aged 5-17 years with multiple sclerosis. Sequenced material: blood. The nucleotide sequence reads as follows: TGCGCCAGCAGAGGAGGGGTGCCGGGACTAGCGGAAAACAATGAGCAGTTCTTC. It is translated as CASRGGVPGLAENNEQFF.